This T cell receptor beta chain was retrieved from a study of cytomegalovirus exposure and HLA in healthy donors. Study observations and caveats: V- and J-gene trimming of TCR beta was linked (in a later analysis) to a missense DCLRE1C variant. The study designated 150 or so TCR beta chains cytomegalovirus-associated.

Despite likely unrecorded immune exposures, the donors were nominally healthy at the time of sampling. V dropped 2 bases and J dropped 3; count of bases not matched to a gene: 6. CDR3 length: 15 amino acids. Germline V lookup: CDR1 MNHNY, CDR2 SVGAGI (reference sequence). The PCR made use of 60 Vbeta and 13 Jbeta primers. Profiled with immunoSEQ multiplex PCR; TCRdb holds only in-frame clones, not every one. In the table there are 200,000 to 250,000 clones, about 83% of which are singletons. For this clone: As yet, its antigen is unknown.

The origin of this receptor is a woman in her fifties or sixties in good health and CMV-seropositive. The specimen was PBMCs. The chain is built from TRBV6-6 and TRBJ1-1, with TRBD1 matching over 7 bases. For the CDR3, the DNA is TGTGCCAGCAGTTACACCGGGCAGGGGGACACTGAAGCTTTCTTT. The encoded protein is CASSYTGQGDTEAFF.